This T cell receptor beta chain was identified in a study of cytomegalovirus exposure and HLA in healthy donors. The CDR3 length is 13 residues. V shed 4 bases, J shed 5 bases, and the junction held 3 bases outside the gene matches. Germline V lookup: CDR1 SGHVS, CDR2 FNYEAQ. This PCR relied on a set of 60 Vbeta primers and 13 Jbeta primers. Measured with immunoSEQ multiplex PCR; TCRdb has only the in-frame clones, and not every one. The table has 100,000 or so clones, around 75% seen once. The chain uses TRBV7-6 and TRBJ2-7, with 9 bases aligning to TRBD1. Sequenced: PBMCs. The TCR originated in a man aged 25-45 years in good health and CMV-seronegative. CDR3: CASSSGQGDEQYF. The CDR3 DNA is TGTGCCAGCAGCTCGGGACAGGGAGACGAGCAGTACTTC.